The clone carrying this T cell receptor beta chain was seen just once. Its target is unknown. CDR3 length equals 16 residues. Per the germline V gene, CDR1 is SEHNR and CDR2 is FQNEAQ (reference sequence). With V trimmed by 6 bases and J by 7 bases, 15 bases remained unmatched. The data originate from a study of cytomegalovirus exposure and HLA in healthy donors. The overall study: Early released data had tens of millions of unique TCRs, all coming from HLA-typed donors.

Primers: 60 Vbeta forward and 13 Jbeta reverse. TCRdb keeps only in-frame clones here, not all; method: immunoSEQ multiplex PCR. The sample contains 130,000 to 150,000 clones, roughly four fifths of which appear only once. Study-level points and caveats: A later analysis showed HLA-associated TCR beta chains outstripping equally common others in clonal expansion. In all likelihood, a cluster of highly shared sequence variants was a sequencing artifact.

Sequenced: PBMCs. This sequence was found in a man in his forties or fifties in good health and CMV-seropositive. This chain uses TRBV7-9 with TRBJ2-7; the match to TRBD1 covers 10 bases. This chain's CDR3 is CASSRTGGSRGKEQYF. As DNA, the CDR3 is TGTGCCAGCAGTAGGACAGGGGGATCTAGGGGAAAAGAGCAGTACTTC.